This T cell receptor beta chain appears in the sequencing data of a study of Ad26.COV2.S vaccination and SARS-CoV-2 variants. On the study more broadly: Each vaccinee took Ad26.COV2.S intramuscularly, once or twice 56 days apart.

The study, taken as a whole, reports: People who got the vaccine or the placebo had similar non-spike TCR breadth. There was reportedly substantial breadth in spike-specific CD8+ and CD4+ T cell responses after vaccination.

This CDR3 is built from 13 residues. V lost 9 bases and J lost 2; bases outside the gene matches: 5. Germline assignment: CDR1 MNHEY and CDR2 SMNVEV (reference sequence). Sequenced by immunoSEQ multiplex PCR; TCRdb stores in-frame clones only, minus some. The repertoire holds about 350,000 clones, with around 90% as singletons. Only a few counts were recorded for this clone. Its cognate antigen is unknown. Treatment in this sample: over 15 received Ad26.COV2.S at low or high dose, single or two shots; several received placebo; per-sample allocation not given. Collection of samples fell on day 63 after the first vaccine or placebo injection.

The TCR originated in a person aged 18-65 years who received the Ad26.COV2.S COVID-19 vaccine or a placebo. The input for sequencing was peripheral blood, taken in a trial of Ad26.COV2.S vaccine versus placebo. This chain connects TRBV27 to TRBJ1-2, with 8 positions matching TRBD1. The CDR3 DNA sequence: TGTGCCAGAAGACAGGGGAAGAACTATGGCTACACCTTC. Its protein product is CARRQGKNYGYTF.